The clone carrying this T cell receptor (beta chain) was seen more than once but under ten times. The data were obtained in a study of shared clonotypes between healthy human individuals. V was trimmed by 0 bases and J by 1 base, leaving 7 bases between them. This CDR3 region has 14 residues. Germline CDR1 is SGDLS and CDR2 is YYNGEE. Several immunoSEQ plates received, in even portions, the genomic DNA of each subset. Each PCR replicate run on unsorted PBMC took in about 0.3 ug DNA, 30,000 or so T cell genomes. Produced via immunoSEQ multiplex PCR; TCRdb's table is partial and in-frame only. The profile shows around 480,000 clones, 60% to 80% of them singletons. With unsorted samples, genomic DNA was obtained from about 90 million PBMCs.

The sequenced sample consisted of PBMCs. The J gene is TRBJ1-1, the V gene TRBV9; D call uncertain. The TCR sequence derives from a woman in her forties in good health. Some clones in this sample may be carry-over from other donors' samples. The CDR3 DNA follows: TGTGCCAGCAGCGTAGGCGGGTGGAACACTGAAGCTTTCTTT. Protein sequence: CASSVGGWNTEAFF.